The T cell receptor beta chain under discussion was sequenced for a study of T cell responses to AZD1222 COVID-19 vaccine. Notes on the study in general: A reported finding is that nearly half of spike-specific TCRs target unmutated variant regions. White British donors predominated, females outnumbered males, and clonal diversity was possibly underestimated. Only a handful of AZD1222 recipients, roughly 6 in all, had baseline seropositivity. Spike was spanned by vaccine-associated CD4 TCRs, which were dominant at 160-218 and 743-854.

Data came from immunoSEQ multiplex PCR; TCRdb stores just in-frame clones and leaves some out. Counted here are about 110,000 clones, approximately 91% occurring once; the ten biggest clones make up roughly 7%. Germline V gene sequence: CDR1 MNHEY, CDR2 SVGAGI. This CDR3 comprises 15 residues. V shed 5 bases and J 3 bases; nucleotides not matched to a gene: 6. As concerns this clone: Its target is unknown.

The receptor was derived from an adult in good health. The sequenced sample was peripheral blood, obtained on day 0 of AZD1222 vaccination. The chain carries TRBV6-5 and TRBJ2-2; 7 positions match TRBD1. CDR3 nucleotide sequence: TGTGCCAGCAGTCCCCGGGACAGCTACACCGGGGAGCTGTTTTTT. It codes for CASSPRDSYTGELFF.